These T cell receptor beta chains were read from a single sample in a study of cytomegalovirus exposure and HLA in healthy donors. Sequencing used immunoSEQ multiplex PCR; TCRdb keeps in-frame clones, though not all of them. Among more than 85,000 clones listed, roughly 67% were seen once. Material: PBMCs. These receptors were collected from a man between 40 and 49 years old in good health and CMV-seronegative. Both conserved end residues are part of each CDR3. A D gene is named only where the DNA matches it firmly. Only part of the rows carry a size: once, few, many, or a class if the clone is expanded.

d_call	clone_size	v_call	j_call	cdr3_nt	cdr3_aa
TRBD1	-	TRBV7-3	TRBJ2-6	TGTGCCAGCAGCATGACAGGGGTCGGGGCCAACGTCCTGACTTTC	CASSMTGVGANVLTF
-	few	TRBV6-5	TRBJ2-7	TGTGCCAGCAGTTACTCGCGGGGGCGCGGAGAGCAGTACTTC	CASSYSRGRGEQYF
-	-	TRBV18	TRBJ1-3	TGTGCCAGCTCGCCCACACCAGGGGTTTCTGGAAACACCATATATTTT	CASSPTPGVSGNTIYF
TRBD1	few	TRBV9	TRBJ2-2	TGTGCCAGCAGCGTAGGGGGACAGGGAGCGACCGGGGAGCTGTTTTTT	CASSVGGQGATGELFF
-	-	TRBV7-2	TRBJ2-5	TGTGCCAGCAGCACCCTATACGGGGAGACCCAGTACTTC	CASSTLYGETQYF
-	-	TRBV12-2	TRBJ1-2	TGTGCAAGTCGCCCAGGGGGCGCGGGTAATGGCTACACCTTC	CASRPGGAGNGYTF
TRBD1	-	TRBV27	TRBJ1-1	TGTGCCAGCAGTTTTAGGGGACAGGGGGCAATAACTGAAGCTTTCTTT	CASSFRGQGAITEAFF
TRBD1	-	TRBV4-3	TRBJ2-7	TGCGCCAGCAGCCAAGAGGGACAGGGTCTACACGAGCAGTACTTC	CASSQEGQGLHEQYF
TRBD1	-	TRBV6-6	TRBJ1-3	TGTGCCAGCACCGGACAGGGGGGAAACACCATATATTTT	CASTGQGGNTIYF
-	-	TRBV2	TRBJ2-7	TGTGCCAGCAGCCTGAGCTCCTACGAGCAGTACTTC	CASSLSSYEQYF
TRBD2	-	TRBV7-6	TRBJ2-3	TGTGCCAGCAGCTCCAGGACTAGCGGGGTAGTAGATACGCAGTATTTT	CASSSRTSGVVDTQYF
-	few	TRBV19	TRBJ1-5	TGTGCCAGTAGTTCCCCCGGGTCGGAGCATTTT	CASSSPGSEHF
-	-	TRBV27	TRBJ1-5	TGTGCCAGCAGTTTTGCGGCCGGAAGCAATCAGCCCCAGCATTTT	CASSFAAGSNQPQHF
TRBD1	-	TRBV30	TRBJ2-5	TGTGCCTGGACGGGACAGATTTTCCCCCGGCGAAGGGAGACCCAGTACTTC	CAWTGQIFPRRRETQYF
-	-	TRBV5-4	TRBJ1-2	TGTGCCAGCAGCTCCCCAGGGGTAGGAAGCTACACCTTC	CASSSPGVGSYTF
TRBD2	medium-sized	TRBV4-2	TRBJ2-5	TGTGCCAGCAGCCAAGAAGGGCCGGGGGGGCCAGAGACCCAGTACTTC	CASSQEGPGGPETQYF
TRBD1	few	TRBV29-1	TRBJ1-1	TGCAGCGTTGATCAGGGGGTCCGACTGAACACTGAAGCTTTCTTT	CSVDQGVRLNTEAFF
-	-	TRBV4-2	TRBJ1-1	TGTGCCAGCAGCCAGGAGGCAGGGGAAGCCTTCTTT	CASSQEAGEAFF
-	-	TRBV6-6	TRBJ2-7	TGTGCCAGCAGTTACTCGGACAGAACGACCTACGAGCAGTACTTC	CASSYSDRTTYEQYF
TRBD1	-	TRBV6-1	TRBJ2-2	TGTGCCACTCGGGGGGACAGGGCGACCGGGGAGCTGTTTTTT	CATRGDRATGELFF
-	-	TRBV10-3	TRBJ2-6	TGTGCCATCAGTGAAGGCGGTGTAGAGTCGAACGTCCTGACTTTC	CAISEGGVESNVLTF
TRBD1	-	TRBV10-3	TRBJ2-7	TGTGCCATCAGAAGGGACAGGGCTGTTCTCTACGAGCAGTACTTC	CAIRRDRAVLYEQYF
-	-	TRBV4-1	TRBJ2-7	TGCGCCAGCAGCCATCCTACGACAGGTACCTACGAGCAGTACTTC	CASSHPTTGTYEQYF
TRBD1	few	TRBV9	TRBJ1-2	TGTGCCAGCAGCGAAACGCGGACAGGGACAGGTGGCTACACCTTC	CASSETRTGTGGYTF
TRBD1	-	TRBV14	TRBJ1-4	TGTGCCAGCAGCCTCGGGACAGGAGTTGGCGAAAAACTGTTTTTT	CASSLGTGVGEKLFF
-	-	TRBV6-1	TRBJ2-7	TGTGCCTCCCGGACAGTGGGGTTCGAGCAGTACTTC	CASRTVGFEQYF
-	-	TRBV1	TRBJ1-1	TGCACCAGCAGCCAGAGCACTGAAGCTTTCTTT	CTSSQSTEAFF
-	few	TRBV6-5	TRBJ2-7	TGTGCCAGCAGCCTCATTAGGTCGGGCGAGCAGTACTTC	CASSLIRSGEQYF
TRBD1	-	TRBV5-5	TRBJ1-6	TGTGCCAGCAGCTTGGCCGGGGGACAGTCAAATTCACCCCTCCACTTT	CASSLAGGQSNSPLHF
-	-	TRBV7-9	TRBJ2-2	TGTGCCAGCAGCTCGTCAGGGGTGAACACCGGGGAGCTGTTTTTT	CASSSSGVNTGELFF
-	-	TRBV7-9	TRBJ1-2	TGTGCCAGCAGCTTGGCCGACTGGGGGGGGCTTAGTGGCTACACCTTC	CASSLADWGGLSGYTF
-	-	TRBV4-1	TRBJ1-1	TGCGCCAGCAGGATACAGGTTGATAGACGGACTGAAGCTTTCTTT	CASRIQVDRRTEAFF
TRBD1	-	TRBV6-1	TRBJ1-5	TGTGCCAGCATGACAGGGCGTCAGAATCAGCCCCAGCATTTT	CASMTGRQNQPQHF
-	-	TRBV7-2	TRBJ1-1	TGTGCCATTGAGGGAACCGCCGAAGCTTTCTTT	CAIEGTAEAFF
TRBD1	-	TRBV7-2	TRBJ2-1	TGTGCCAGCAGCCACCAGCGGGACAGGGGGCATGGTGAGCAGTTCTTC	CASSHQRDRGHGEQFF
-	-	TRBV6-6	TRBJ1-2	TGTGCCAGCAGTTACGGAGGGCCCTATGGCTACACCTTC	CASSYGGPYGYTF
-	-	TRBV9	TRBJ1-3	TGTGCCAGCAGCGTAGCAGGAGGGGGAAACACCATATATTTT	CASSVAGGGNTIYF
-	-	TRBV11-3	TRBJ2-2	TGTGCCAGCAGCTTAGCCGCGGGGCAGAGAAACACCGGGGAGCTGTTTTTT	CASSLAAGQRNTGELFF
TRBD2	-	TRBV19	TRBJ2-7	TGTGCCAGTAGTCCACGGGGGGGGTCAGGTTCCTACGAGCAGTACTTC	CASSPRGGSGSYEQYF
TRBD2	-	TRBV7-9	TRBJ2-7	TGTGCCAGCAGCTCTAGCGGGGTGGCCTACGAGCAGTACTTC	CASSSSGVAYEQYF
TRBD2	-	TRBV7-8	TRBJ2-3	TGTGCCAGCAGGATTAGCGGGGGGGCCAGAGATACGCAGTATTTT	CASRISGGARDTQYF
-	-	TRBV5-1	TRBJ1-1	TGCGCCAGCAGCTTTTCGGTGGAGGGAACTGAAGCTTTCTTT	CASSFSVEGTEAFF
TRBD1	-	TRBV4-2	TRBJ1-5	TGTGCCAGCAGCCAGACAGGGGATGGCAATCAGCCCCAGCATTTT	CASSQTGDGNQPQHF
TRBD2	-	TRBV5-1	TRBJ2-3	TGCGCCAGCAGCTCAGGGACTAGCGGAGGCACAGATACGCAGTATTTT	CASSSGTSGGTDTQYF
TRBD1	-	TRBV25-1	TRBJ1-4	TGTGCCAGCAGTGATTCGGCCAGGGGGCAAACTAATGAAAAACTGTTTTTT	CASSDSARGQTNEKLFF
TRBD1	-	TRBV5-1	TRBJ2-7	TGCGCCAGCAGCTTGATTGGGACAGGGTCGGACGAGCAGTACTTC	CASSLIGTGSDEQYF
TRBD2	-	TRBV9	TRBJ2-2	TGTGCCAGCAGCGTGACTAGCGGGGGGTTGAACACCGGGGAGCTGTTTTTT	CASSVTSGGLNTGELFF
-	-	TRBV11-2	TRBJ1-3	TGTGCCAGCAGCTTACGGGGGTCGTGGGACGGAAACACCATATATTTT	CASSLRGSWDGNTIYF
TRBD1	-	TRBV28	TRBJ2-7	TGTGCCACCATTAGGGGGCGCGGGTCCTACGAGCAGTACTTC	CATIRGRGSYEQYF
TRBD1	few	TRBV6-5	TRBJ1-6	TGTGCCAGCACCCAGTCGACAGGGACGAATTCACCCCTCCACTTT	CASTQSTGTNSPLHF
-	-	TRBV7-2	TRBJ2-3	TGTGCCAGCAGCTTATTTCCTAGGGGGGATACGCAGTATTTT	CASSLFPRGDTQYF
-	-	TRBV6-1	TRBJ2-2	TGTGCCAGCAGTTCACAGGGTTACACCGGGGAGCTGTTTTTT	CASSSQGYTGELFF
-	-	TRBV7-2	TRBJ2-5	TGTGCCAGCAGCCCCTCTATCCAAGAGACCCAGTACTTC	CASSPSIQETQYF
-	few	TRBV6-4	TRBJ1-5	TGTGCCAGCAGTCGCAGGGTAAAAGGCAATCAGCCCCAGCATTTT	CASSRRVKGNQPQHF
-	-	TRBV4-1	TRBJ1-5	TGCGCCAGCACTCCCGACAGGAGATATAGCAATCAGCCCCAGCATTTT	CASTPDRRYSNQPQHF
-	-	TRBV10-3	TRBJ2-5	TGTGCCATCAGCACAGGGCCGAGGGAGACCCAGTACTTC	CAISTGPRETQYF
TRBD2	-	TRBV7-9	TRBJ2-1	TGTGCCAGCAGCTTAGGTAGCGGGGGGTACTACAATGAGCAGTTCTTC	CASSLGSGGYYNEQFF
-	-	TRBV4-2	TRBJ2-2	TGTGCCAGCAGCCAAGACCCAGGCAGGGAGGTTGTCACCGGGGAGCTGTTTTTT	CASSQDPGREVVTGELFF